A selection of T cell receptor beta chains follows, all from one sample in a study of T cell changes during pregnancy in multiple sclerosis. Sequenced by immunoSEQ multiplex PCR; TCRdb stores in-frame clones only, minus some. Seen here are fewer than 25,000 clones, 85% to 90% observed once, and the top ten hold 5.5% to 8%. The sequences come from CD8+ T cells from peripheral blood mononuclear cells, collected in the first trimester of pregnancy. The receptors were sampled from a female donor with multiple sclerosis, enrolled in a pregnancy study. Both conserved end residues are part of each CDR3. Fields, in order: J gene, V gene, D gene, clone size, CDR3 protein, CDR3 DNA. The D gene is left open where the match is weak. The size entry is marked missing in some rows and otherwise reads once, few, many or a size class.

J: TRBJ2-3
V: TRBV27
D: .
size: once
CDR3: CASSPGLTGDTQYF
DNA: TGTGCCAGCAGTCCGGGACTTACTGGAGATACGCAGTATTTT

J: TRBJ1-2
V: TRBV5-1
D: TRBD1
size: once
CDR3: CASSVPGTGGGTDGYTF
DNA: TGCGCCAGCAGCGTCCCCGGGACAGGGGGCGGAACTGATGGCTACACCTTC

J: TRBJ2-1
V: TRBV9
D: .
size: .
CDR3: CASSEQGEASYNEQFF
DNA: TGTGCCAGCAGCGAACAGGGAGAGGCCTCCTACAATGAGCAGTTCTTC

J: TRBJ2-7
V: TRBV15
D: .
size: .
CDR3: CATSRVFRGDEQYF
DNA: TGTGCCACCAGCAGAGTTTTCAGGGGGGACGAGCAGTACTTC

J: TRBJ2-7
V: TRBV27
D: .
size: once
CDR3: CASSPTQGWGEQYF
DNA: TGTGCCAGCAGTCCAACACAGGGATGGGGCGAGCAGTACTTC

J: TRBJ1-1
V: TRBV4-3
D: TRBD1
size: .
CDR3: CASSQGTGDTEAFF
DNA: TGCGCCAGCAGCCAGGGGACAGGGGACACTGAAGCTTTCTTT

J: TRBJ1-2
V: TRBV6-4
D: TRBD1
size: .
CDR3: CASSDSQTGDVDGYTF
DNA: TGTGCCAGCAGTGACTCGCAAACAGGGGATGTGGATGGCTACACCTTC

J: TRBJ2-1
V: TRBV5-1
D: .
size: once
CDR3: CASSMGSGEQFF
DNA: TGCGCCAGCAGCATGGGGTCCGGGGAGCAGTTCTTC

J: TRBJ1-2
V: TRBV12-5
D: TRBD1
size: .
CDR3: CASGDRGYGYTF
DNA: TGTGCTAGTGGCGACAGGGGCTATGGCTACACCTTC

J: TRBJ2-7
V: TRBV11-3
D: .
size: .
CDR3: CASRQGLTYEQYF
DNA: TGTGCCAGCAGGCAGGGATTAACCTACGAGCAGTACTTC

J: TRBJ2-1
V: TRBV19
D: .
size: .
CDR3: CASSIAELYNEQFF
DNA: TGTGCCAGTAGTATAGCGGAGTTATACAATGAGCAGTTCTTC

J: TRBJ2-5
V: TRBV5-4
D: TRBD2
size: .
CDR3: CASRLTSGAQETQYF
DNA: TGTGCCAGCAGGTTGACTAGCGGGGCTCAAGAGACCCAGTACTTC

J: TRBJ2-5
V: TRBV10-3
D: TRBD1
size: .
CDR3: CAIREQGGETQYF
DNA: TGTGCCATCAGAGAACAGGGGGGAGAGACCCAGTACTTC

J: TRBJ2-3
V: TRBV7-8
D: .
size: once
CDR3: CASSQEGFKYTQYF
DNA: TGTGCCAGCAGCCAGGAGGGTTTTAAGTATACGCAGTATTTT

J: TRBJ1-2
V: TRBV12-2
D: .
size: .
CDR3: CASRLRAGAGHPLRYGYTF
DNA: TGTGCAAGTCGCCTCAGGGCGGGGGCGGGACACCCCCTTCGATATGGCTACACCTTC

J: TRBJ2-7
V: TRBV5-4
D: .
size: .
CDR3: CASSGAGMNFYEQYF
DNA: TGTGCCAGCAGTGGAGCGGGTATGAATTTCTACGAGCAGTACTTC

J: TRBJ2-7
V: TRBV6-5
D: TRBD1
size: .
CDR3: CASSHWDSTYEQYF
DNA: TGTGCCAGCAGTCATTGGGACAGCACCTACGAGCAGTACTTC

J: TRBJ2-7
V: TRBV30
D: .
size: .
CDR3: CAWSVFGNEQYF
DNA: TGTGCCTGGAGTGTATTCGGGAACGAGCAGTACTTC

J: TRBJ2-2
V: TRBV2
D: TRBD1
size: .
CDR3: CASTGTGGVGTGELFF
DNA: TGTGCCAGCACCGGGACAGGGGGCGTCGGCACCGGGGAGCTGTTTTTT

J: TRBJ2-7
V: TRBV11-1
D: .
size: .
CDR3: CASSLDYGTNPSDEQYF
DNA: TGTGCCAGCAGCTTAGACTATGGAACAAACCCTAGTGACGAGCAGTACTTC

J: TRBJ1-3
V: TRBV5-1
D: .
size: .
CDR3: CASSFAGDGNTIYF
DNA: TGCGCCAGCAGCTTCGCAGGGGATGGAAACACCATATATTTT

J: TRBJ2-5
V: TRBV14
D: TRBD2
size: .
CDR3: CASSQSNQLKREWETQYF
DNA: TGTGCCAGCAGCCAAAGCAACCAACTCAAGCGGGAGTGGGAGACCCAGTACTTC

J: TRBJ2-7
V: TRBV5-1
D: TRBD1
size: .
CDR3: CASSFGTGIYEQYF
DNA: TGCGCCAGCAGCTTCGGGACAGGGATCTACGAGCAGTACTTC

J: TRBJ2-7
V: TRBV4-3
D: .
size: once
CDR3: CASSPERDKGYYEQYF
DNA: TGCGCCAGCAGCCCAGAGAGGGACAAGGGCTACTACGAGCAGTACTTC

J: TRBJ2-1
V: TRBV19
D: .
size: .
CDR3: CASSTGIGYNEQFF
DNA: TGTGCCAGTAGTACCGGGATCGGTTACAATGAGCAGTTCTTC

J: TRBJ2-7
V: TRBV7-9
D: TRBD2
size: .
CDR3: CASSPRTSGSYEQYF
DNA: TGTGCCAGCAGCCCGCGGACTAGCGGTTCCTACGAGCAGTACTTC

J: TRBJ2-7
V: TRBV6-5
D: TRBD1
size: .
CDR3: CASSYSETGDEQYF
DNA: TGTGCCAGCAGTTACTCAGAGACAGGGGATGAGCAGTACTTC

J: TRBJ2-1
V: TRBV6-4
D: TRBD2
size: .
CDR3: CASSALAGASDEQFF
DNA: TGTGCCAGCAGTGCACTAGCGGGAGCTAGCGATGAGCAGTTCTTC